This section outlines one TCR beta chain sequence together with its context. The data originate from a study of early T cells in non-severe SARS-CoV-2 infection. The CDR3 runs 16 residues. With V trimmed by 4 bases and J by 2 bases, 11 bases remained unmatched. Germline CDR1 MGHRA, CDR2 YSYEKL. Attachment of unique molecular identifiers to individual cDNA molecules was performed. TCRdb reprocessed the 5' RACE reads via MiXCR and lists one record per CDR3 protein. The table lists fewer than 30,000 distinct CDR3 sequences, about 4.2% of them singletons, with about 4.2% in the top ten. Sequencing was performed on whole blood. This TCR was sampled from an adult who was a healthcare worker with PCR-confirmed SARS-CoV-2 infection or an uninfected control (not recorded which). The V gene is TRBV4-1, the J gene TRBJ2-7; 7 positions match TRBD1. CDR3 sequence: CASSPFSTGTAYEQYF. The CDR3 nucleotides are TGCGCCAGCAGCCCATTCTCGACCGGGACAGCCTACGAGCAGTACTTC.